This is a list of T cell receptor beta chains from one sample in a study of control samples from healthy donors and cancer patients. The table came from immunoSEQ multiplex PCR; TCRdb's copy has only in-frame clones and leaves some out. In the table there are about 44,000 clones, 70% to 75% of which are singletons. Sequences were obtained from formalin-fixed, paraffin-embedded tissue. The receptors here all came from a male donor with melanoma. CDR3s include the opening cysteine and the closing phenylalanine or tryptophan. D genes are given only for firm matches. The size entry is marked missing in some rows and otherwise reads once, few, many or a size class.

NA	NA	TRBV27	TRBJ1-6	TGTGCCAGCAGTTTACTGGGTGTGGTTAATTCACCCCTCCACTTT	CASSLLGVVNSPLHF
NA	NA	TRBV6-1	TRBJ2-7	TGTGCCAGCAGTTATCGGGCGGCCTCCTACGAGCAGTACTTC	CASSYRAASYEQYF
NA	TRBD2	TRBV5-6	TRBJ2-3	TGTGCCAGCAGTTCCGGGACTAGCGGAACAGATACGCAGTATTTT	CASSSGTSGTDTQYF
few	NA	TRBV6-2/TRBV6-3	TRBJ2-7	TGTGCCAACAGTTACGAGCCTCAGGGGGGCTCATACGAGCAGTACTTC	CANSYEPQGGSYEQYF
NA	TRBD2	TRBV30	TRBJ2-3	TGTGCCTGGAGTGTAAATAGAGCGGGAGGTCGAGATACGCAGTATTTT	CAWSVNRAGGRDTQYF
few	TRBD2	TRBV28	TRBJ2-2	TGTGCCATCCTTAGCGGGAGTGCGAACGGGGAGCTGTTTTTT	CAILSGSANGELFF
NA	TRBD2	TRBV9	TRBJ2-2	TGTGCCAGCAGCGGACTAGCGGTCAACACCGGGGAGCTGTTTTTT	CASSGLAVNTGELFF
NA	TRBD1	TRBV28	TRBJ1-2	TGTGCCAGCAGTTTAAAGGGACAGGGGATATCCTTC	CASSLKGQGISF
NA	NA	TRBV18	TRBJ1-5	TGTGCCAGCTCACCAGTCCGGCAAGAGGGGCGGCCCCAGCATTTT	CASSPVRQEGRPQHF
once	TRBD1	TRBV15	TRBJ1-5	TGTGCCACCAGCAGGAGATACTTGACAGGGCTAAAGAATCAGCCCCAGCATTTT	CATSRRYLTGLKNQPQHF
once	NA	TRBV28	TRBJ1-1	TGTGCCAGCAGTTTTCGGGCAGCCAACCTTAACACTGAAGCTTTCTTT	CASSFRAANLNTEAFF
NA	NA	TRBV24-1	TRBJ2-7	TGTGCCACCAGTCTCATAGTTTCCGATCCGAGGGCCTACGAGCAGTACTTC	CATSLIVSDPRAYEQYF
NA	NA	TRBV18	TRBJ1-1	TGTGCCAGCTCAGGGGACGGGAATGAAGCTTTCTTT	CASSGDGNEAFF
NA	NA	TRBV7-3	TRBJ1-2	TGTGCCAGCAACCCGGGTCCTAACTATGGCTACACCTTC	CASNPGPNYGYTF
NA	NA	TRBV5-5	TRBJ2-7	TGTGCCAGCACCCAGGGGTCGGGGCGCGGCGAGCAGTACTTC	CASTQGSGRGEQYF
NA	TRBD1	TRBV6-1	TRBJ2-5	TGTGCCAGCAGTGGACCCGGGACAGGGAACGGAGAGACCCAGTACTTC	CASSGPGTGNGETQYF
NA	TRBD2	TRBV28	TRBJ2-3	TGTGCCAGCAGACCCCCCCTCGGACTAGCGGGAGCGGCAGATACGCAGTATTTT	CASRPPLGLAGAADTQYF
NA	TRBD1	TRBV11-2	TRBJ2-3	TGTGCCAGCAGCCTCGAGACAGGGAATAGAAATACGCAGTATTTT	CASSLETGNRNTQYF
NA	TRBD2	TRBV7-2	TRBJ2-2	TGTGCCAGCAGCCCCTACGGGACTAGCGGGAGTCCCGGGGAGCTGTTTTTT	CASSPYGTSGSPGELFF
NA	TRBD1	TRBV29-1	TRBJ2-1	TGCAGCGTTGTTGGACAGGGTTATGGGCATGAGCAGTTCTTC	CSVVGQGYGHEQFF
NA	TRBD2	TRBV14	TRBJ2-1	TGTGCCAGCAGCCAAGAACTCAGCGGGACTGGCAATGAGCAGTTCTTC	CASSQELSGTGNEQFF
NA	NA	TRBV15	TRBJ2-5	TGTGCCACCAGCAGAGGCCGGCAAGAGACCCAGTACTTC	CATSRGRQETQYF
NA	TRBD1	TRBV10-3	TRBJ2-2	TGTGCCATCAGTGGGGGACAGAGTAACACCGGGGAGCTGTTTTTT	CAISGGQSNTGELFF
NA	TRBD2	TRBV6-5	TRBJ2-1	TGTGCCACCTCTGGGTTAGCGGGAGGAGCCCATGAGCAGTTCTTC	CATSGLAGGAHEQFF
NA	NA	TRBV6-2/TRBV6-3	TRBJ2-1	TGTGCCAGCAGTGAGCGTCGCAGCTCCTACAATGAGCAGTTCTTC	CASSERRSSYNEQFF
NA	NA	TRBV27	TRBJ2-3	TGTGCCAGCAGTTCCGGGCGAAGGGGGAGGGCCCGGTTAAGCACAGATACGCAGTATTTT	CASSSGRRGRARLSTDTQYF
NA	NA	TRBV5-6	TRBJ2-7	TGTGCCAGCAGCGTCCAGATGCCCCCCTACGAGCAGTACTTC	CASSVQMPPYEQYF
NA	TRBD1	TRBV27	TRBJ1-2	TGTGCCAGCAGTTGGACAGGGGATTATGCCTATGGCTACACCTTC	CASSWTGDYAYGYTF